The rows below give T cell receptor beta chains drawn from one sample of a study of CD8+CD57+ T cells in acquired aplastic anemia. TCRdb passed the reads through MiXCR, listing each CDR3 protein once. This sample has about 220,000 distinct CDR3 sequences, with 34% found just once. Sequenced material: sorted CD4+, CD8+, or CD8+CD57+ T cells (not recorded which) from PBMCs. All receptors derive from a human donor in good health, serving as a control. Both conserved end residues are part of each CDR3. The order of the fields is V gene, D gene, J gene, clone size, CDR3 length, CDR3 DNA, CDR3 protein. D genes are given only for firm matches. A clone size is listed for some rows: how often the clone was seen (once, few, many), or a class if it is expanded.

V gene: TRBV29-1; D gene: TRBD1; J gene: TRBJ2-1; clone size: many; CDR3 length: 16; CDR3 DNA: TGCAGCGTTTCGGAGATACAGGGGAAGACCTACAATGAGCAGTTCTTC; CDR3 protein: CSVSEIQGKTYNEQFF
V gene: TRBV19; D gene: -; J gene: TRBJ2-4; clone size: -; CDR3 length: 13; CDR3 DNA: TGTGCCAGTAGTAAGGGGGACAAAAACATTCAGTACTTC; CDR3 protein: CASSKGDKNIQYF
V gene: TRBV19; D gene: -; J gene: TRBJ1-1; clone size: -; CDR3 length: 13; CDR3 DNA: TGTGCCAGTAGTATGGCCGGGAGCACTGAAGCTTTCTTT; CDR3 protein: CASSMAGSTEAFF
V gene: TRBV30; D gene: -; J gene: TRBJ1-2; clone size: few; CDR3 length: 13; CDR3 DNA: TGTGCCTGGAGTGTAGGGTTTAACTATGGCTACACCTTC; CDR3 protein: CAWSVGFNYGYTF
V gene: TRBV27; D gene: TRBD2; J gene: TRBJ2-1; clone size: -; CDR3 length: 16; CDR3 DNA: TGTGCCAGCAGTCCCAGGGAGGGCAGAGGTAGGAATGAGCAGTTCTTC; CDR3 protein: CASSPREGRGRNEQFF
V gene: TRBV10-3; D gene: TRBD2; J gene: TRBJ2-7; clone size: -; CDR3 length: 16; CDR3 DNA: TGTGCCATCAGTGACCCGGGACTAGCGGGACCCCACGAGCAGTACTTC; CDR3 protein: CAISDPGLAGPHEQYF
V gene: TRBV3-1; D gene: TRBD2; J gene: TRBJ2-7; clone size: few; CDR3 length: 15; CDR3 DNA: TGTGCCAGCAGCCAGTTACCGGGACTAGGCTACGAGCAGTACTTC; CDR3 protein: CASSQLPGLGYEQYF
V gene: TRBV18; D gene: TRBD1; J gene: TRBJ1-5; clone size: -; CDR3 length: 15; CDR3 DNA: TGTGCCAGCTCACCCGATCTCGGGGGACAGCAGCCCCAGCATTTT; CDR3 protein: CASSPDLGGQQPQHF
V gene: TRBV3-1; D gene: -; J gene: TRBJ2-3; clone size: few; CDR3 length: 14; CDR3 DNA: TGTGCCAGCAGCCAAGGATGGTCCACAGATACGCAGTATTTT; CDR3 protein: CASSQGWSTDTQYF
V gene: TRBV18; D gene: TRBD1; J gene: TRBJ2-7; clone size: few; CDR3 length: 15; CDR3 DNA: TGTGCCAGCTCACGCTCACAGGGGCCATCCTACGAGCAGTACTTC; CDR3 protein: CASSRSQGPSYEQYF
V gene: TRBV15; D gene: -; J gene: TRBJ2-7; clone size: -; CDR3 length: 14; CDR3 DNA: TGTGCCACCAGCAGGTGGGGGCGCCCCTACGAGCAGTACTTC; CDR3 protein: CATSRWGRPYEQYF